This record concerns one T cell receptor beta chain sequence. This clonotype was seen ten or more times. Its target antigen remains unknown. No per-base quality is available; no much larger clone lies one base away. Looking up the germline V gene yields CDR1 SGHVS and CDR2 FNYEAQ. V was cut back by 1 base and J by 6 bases, leaving a gap of 9 bases between them. From cysteine to phenylalanine, the CDR3 is 14 amino acids long. The sequence is cut down to CDR3 DNA, 42 bases in frame from base 1. These data originate in a study of early T cells in non-severe SARS-CoV-2 infection (dated by TCRdb to the early 2020s). For the wider study: Because TCR sequencing was done on bulk RNA from unsorted whole blood, the alpha and beta chains could not be paired.

The library was generated by 5' RACE. The sample was run on a NextSeq 500. In the TCR library protocol, unique molecular identifiers were attached to individual cDNA molecules to correct for PCR bias and sequencing error. Sequencing covered both TCR alpha and beta chains, and within each sample the abundances of alpha and beta sequences were tightly co-correlated. The authors' analysis ran thus. Decombinator V4 was used to annotate TCR sequences for V gene, J gene and CDR3. Expanded TCRs were defined as changing significantly between any two time points under a Poisson model with p below 0.0001. Abundances of TCRs were expressed as counts per million after normalisation to the total number of TCRs sequenced in each sample. TRAV1-2 paired with TRAJ12, TRAJ20 or TRAJ33 defined MAIT TCRs, while TRAV10 paired with TRAJ18 defined iNKT TCRs. VDJdb, accessed 1 November 2021, was searched for CMV, EBV and SARS-CoV-2 annotated TCRs, with TCRs annotated for multiple antigens excluded. TCRdb reprocessed the public reads (quality trimming at Q25 with fastp, clone calling with MiXCR) and kept in-frame beta chains. All rows with the same CDR3 protein become a single entry with the most common DNA and genes. These V and J calls rely on TCRdb rather than the paper's analysis. The sample contains approximately 81,000 distinct CDR3 sequences, roughly 6% of them found a single time. The leading ten clones occupy roughly 8.1% of the sample.

A case-control design nested within a healthcare worker cohort in London, UK, was used, with weekly nasopharyngeal swab PCR tests and blood sampling performed. Between 23 and 31 March 2020, the week of the UK lockdown, healthcare workers were enrolled and then followed up weekly for as long as 16 weeks. The study at large found these results: VDJdb matching was skewed toward anti-spike CD8 responses and likely underestimated virus-specific expansions by missing private and CD4 specificities.

The chain employs TRBV7-6 and TRBJ2-2; the D gene is not confidently resolved. Sequenced sample: whole blood. This receptor was obtained from an adult who was a healthcare worker with PCR-confirmed SARS-CoV-2 infection or an uninfected control (not recorded which). For the CDR3, the sequence is CASSLVGGSGELFF. The DNA sequence reads TGTGCCAGCAGCTTAGTTGGTGGCTCCGGGGAGCTGTTTTTT.